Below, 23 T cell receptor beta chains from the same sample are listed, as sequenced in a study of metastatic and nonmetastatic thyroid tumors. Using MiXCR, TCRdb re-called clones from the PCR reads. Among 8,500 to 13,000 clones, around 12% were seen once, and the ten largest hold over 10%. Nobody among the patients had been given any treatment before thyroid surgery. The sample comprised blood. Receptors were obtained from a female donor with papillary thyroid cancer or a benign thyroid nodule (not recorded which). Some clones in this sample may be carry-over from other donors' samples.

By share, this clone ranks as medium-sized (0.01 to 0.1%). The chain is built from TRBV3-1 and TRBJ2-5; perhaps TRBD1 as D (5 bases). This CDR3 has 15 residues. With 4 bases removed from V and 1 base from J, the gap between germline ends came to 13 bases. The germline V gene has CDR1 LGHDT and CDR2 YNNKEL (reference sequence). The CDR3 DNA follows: TGTGCCAGCAGCCTCGGTTGGGGCGCCCAAGAGACCCAGTACTTC. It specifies CASSLGWGAQETQYF.

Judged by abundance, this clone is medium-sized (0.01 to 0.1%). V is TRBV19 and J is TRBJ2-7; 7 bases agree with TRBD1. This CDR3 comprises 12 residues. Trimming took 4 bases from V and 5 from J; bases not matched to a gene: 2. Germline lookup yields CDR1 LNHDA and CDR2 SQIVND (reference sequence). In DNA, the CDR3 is TGTGCCAGTAGTACGACAGGGAACGAGCAGTACTTC. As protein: CASSTTGNEQYF.

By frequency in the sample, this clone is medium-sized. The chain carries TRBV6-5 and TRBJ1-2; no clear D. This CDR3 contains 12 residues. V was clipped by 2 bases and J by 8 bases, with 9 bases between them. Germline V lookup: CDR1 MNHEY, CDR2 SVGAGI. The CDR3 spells CASSYREGGYTF. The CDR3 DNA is TGTGCCAGCAGTTACAGGGAAGGCGGCTACACCTTC.

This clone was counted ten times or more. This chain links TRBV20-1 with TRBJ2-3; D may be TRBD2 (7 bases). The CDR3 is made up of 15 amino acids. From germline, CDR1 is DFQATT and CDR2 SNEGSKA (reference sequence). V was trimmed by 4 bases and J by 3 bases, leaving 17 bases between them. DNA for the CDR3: TGCAGTGCTAAACCAGGGGAGGGAGGGACAGATACGCAGTATTTT. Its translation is CSAKPGEGGTDTQYF.

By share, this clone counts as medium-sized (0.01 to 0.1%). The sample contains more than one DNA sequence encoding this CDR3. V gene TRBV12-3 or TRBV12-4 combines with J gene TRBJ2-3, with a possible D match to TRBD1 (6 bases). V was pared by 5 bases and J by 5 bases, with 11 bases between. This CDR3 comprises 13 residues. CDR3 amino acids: CASSPVRGDTQYF. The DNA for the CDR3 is TGTGCCAGCAGTCCCGTCAGGGGAGATACGCAGTATTTT.

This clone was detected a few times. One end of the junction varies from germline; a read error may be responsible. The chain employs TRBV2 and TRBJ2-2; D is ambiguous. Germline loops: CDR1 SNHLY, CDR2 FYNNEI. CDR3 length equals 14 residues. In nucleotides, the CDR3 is TGTGCCAGCAGCCATACAGCGAACACCGTGGAGCTGTTTTTT. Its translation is CASSHTANTVELFF.

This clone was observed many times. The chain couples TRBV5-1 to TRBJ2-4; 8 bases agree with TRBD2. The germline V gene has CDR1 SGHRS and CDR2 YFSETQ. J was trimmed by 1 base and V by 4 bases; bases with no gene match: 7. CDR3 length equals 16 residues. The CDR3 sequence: CASSPNRLAAKNIQYF. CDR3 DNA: TGCGCCAGCAGCCCCAATCGACTAGCGGCCAAAAACATTCAGTACTTC.

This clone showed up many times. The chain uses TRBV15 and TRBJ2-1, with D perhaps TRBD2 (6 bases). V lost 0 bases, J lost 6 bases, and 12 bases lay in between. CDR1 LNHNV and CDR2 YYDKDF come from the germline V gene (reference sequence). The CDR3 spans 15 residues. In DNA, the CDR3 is TGTGCCACCAGCAGAGACGGGGGATCCGTCAATGAGCAGTTCTTC. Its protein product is CATSRDGGSVNEQFF. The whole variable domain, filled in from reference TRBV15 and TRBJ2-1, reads DAMVIQNPRYQVTQFGKPVTLSCSQTLNHNVMYWYQQKSSQAPKLLFHYYDKDFNNEADTPDNFQSRRPNTSFCFLDIRSPGLGDTAMYLCATSRDGGSVNEQFFGPGTRLTVL.

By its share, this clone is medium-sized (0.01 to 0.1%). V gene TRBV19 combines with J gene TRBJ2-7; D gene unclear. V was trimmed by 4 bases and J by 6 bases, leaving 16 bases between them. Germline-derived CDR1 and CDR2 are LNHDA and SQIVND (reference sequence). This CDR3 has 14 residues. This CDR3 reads CASSTRAFSAEQYF. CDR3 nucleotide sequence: TGTGCCAGTAGTACCCGGGCCTTCTCGGCCGAGCAGTACTTC.

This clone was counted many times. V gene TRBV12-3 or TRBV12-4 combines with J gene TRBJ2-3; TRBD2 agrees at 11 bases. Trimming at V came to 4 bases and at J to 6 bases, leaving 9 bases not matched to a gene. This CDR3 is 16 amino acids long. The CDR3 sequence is CASSSRLAGTPDTQYF. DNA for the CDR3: TGTGCCAGCAGTTCCCGACTAGCGGGGACCCCGGATACGCAGTATTTT.

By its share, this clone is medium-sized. The DNA of the CDR3 is TGTGCCAGCAGTGAATTACCTATAGGGGGCTGGTCTGGAAACACCATATATTTT. Protein sequence: CASSELPIGGWSGNTIYF. V usage is TRBV6-1 and J usage is TRBJ1-3; TRBD1 aligns across 7 bases. J was trimmed by 1 base and V by 2 bases; bases with no gene match: 11. Germline V gene lookup returns CDR1 MNHNS and CDR2 SASEGT. This CDR3 region has 18 residues.

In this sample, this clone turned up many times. The CDR3 DNA reads TGTGCCAGCAGTCCAAACAGGGTCTCAGACAATGAGCAGTTCTTC. Protein sequence: CASSPNRVSDNEQFF. The chain recombines TRBV27 with TRBJ2-1; a possible D gene is TRBD1 (6 bases). Germline V lookup: CDR1 MNHEY, CDR2 SMNVEV (reference sequence). The V and J ends lost 5 bases and 5 bases respectively, with 16 bases between them. This CDR3 is 15 amino acids long.

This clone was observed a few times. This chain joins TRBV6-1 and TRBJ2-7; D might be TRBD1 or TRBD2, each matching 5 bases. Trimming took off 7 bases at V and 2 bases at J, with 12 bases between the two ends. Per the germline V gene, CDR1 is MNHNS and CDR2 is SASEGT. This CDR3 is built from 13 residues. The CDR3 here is CASNHGAAYEQYF. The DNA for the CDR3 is TGTGCCAGCAACCACGGGGCAGCCTACGAGCAGTACTTC.

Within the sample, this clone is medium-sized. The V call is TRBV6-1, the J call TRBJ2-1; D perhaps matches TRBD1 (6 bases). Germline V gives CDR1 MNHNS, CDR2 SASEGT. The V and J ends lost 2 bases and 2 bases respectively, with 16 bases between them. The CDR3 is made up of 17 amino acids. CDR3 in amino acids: CASSEFLGAQTYNEQFF. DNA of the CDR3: TGTGCCAGCAGTGAATTTCTGGGGGCACAGACCTACAATGAGCAGTTCTTC.

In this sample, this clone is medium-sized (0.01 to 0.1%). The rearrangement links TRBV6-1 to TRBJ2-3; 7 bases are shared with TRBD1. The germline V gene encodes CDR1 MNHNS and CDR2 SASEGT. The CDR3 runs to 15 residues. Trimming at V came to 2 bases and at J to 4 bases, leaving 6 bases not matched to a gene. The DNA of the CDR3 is TGTGCCAGCAGTGAACAGGGTAGGGGGCCAGATACGCAGTATTTT. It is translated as CASSEQGRGPDTQYF.

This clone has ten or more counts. The CDR3, as DNA: TGCAGTGCTACCACAATGAGGCTAGCGGGGGGGCGGGTCACAGATACGCAGTATTTT. This translates into CSATTMRLAGGRVTDTQYF. This sequence joins TRBV20-1 and TRBJ2-3, with 12 nucleotides matching TRBD2. Trimming removed 4 bases from V and 2 bases from J; junction bases left unmatched: 16. CDR1 and CDR2 (germline): DFQATT, SNEGSKA (reference sequence). This CDR3 region has 19 residues.

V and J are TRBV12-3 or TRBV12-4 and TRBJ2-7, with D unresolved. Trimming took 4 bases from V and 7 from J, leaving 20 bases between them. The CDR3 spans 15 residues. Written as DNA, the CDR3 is TGTGCCAGCAGTTGGGAAGGCATTCGTTGGTCGGAGCAGTACTTC. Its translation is CASSWEGIRWSEQYF.

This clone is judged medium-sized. CDR3 in amino acids: CASSIGREIGELFF. The CDR3 DNA reads as TGTGCCAGTAGTATAGGCAGGGAAATCGGGGAGCTGTTTTTT. The chain couples TRBV19 to TRBJ2-2, with a possible D match to TRBD1 (5 bases). Trimming stripped 1 base from V and 7 bases from J, with 10 bases between. This CDR3 is built from 14 residues. Germline V gene lookup returns CDR1 LNHDA and CDR2 SQIVND (reference sequence).

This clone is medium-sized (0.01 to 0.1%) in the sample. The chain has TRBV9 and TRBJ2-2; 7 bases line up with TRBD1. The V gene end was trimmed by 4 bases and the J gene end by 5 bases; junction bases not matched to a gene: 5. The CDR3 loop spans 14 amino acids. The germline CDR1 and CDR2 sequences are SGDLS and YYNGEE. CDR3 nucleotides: TGTGCCAGCAGCCCGGGACAGAAGACCGGGGAGCTGTTTTTT. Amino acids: CASSPGQKTGELFF. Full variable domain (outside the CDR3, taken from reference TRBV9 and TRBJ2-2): DSGVTQTPKHLITATGQRVTLRCSPRSGDLSVYWYQQSLDQGLQFLIQYYNGEERAKGNILERFSAQQFPDLHSELNLSSLELGDSALYFCASSPGQKTGELFFGEGSRLTVL.

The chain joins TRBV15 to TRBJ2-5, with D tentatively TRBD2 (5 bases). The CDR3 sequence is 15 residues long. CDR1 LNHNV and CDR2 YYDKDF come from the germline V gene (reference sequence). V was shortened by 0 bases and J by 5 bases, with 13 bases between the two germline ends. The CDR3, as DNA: TGTGCCACCAGCAGAGATACCTACCCGGGGGAGACCCAGTACTTC. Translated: CATSRDTYPGETQYF. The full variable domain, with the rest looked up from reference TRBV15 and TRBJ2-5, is DAMVIQNPRYQVTQFGKPVTLSCSQTLNHNVMYWYQQKSSQAPKLLFHYYDKDFNNEADTPDNFQSRRPNTSFCFLDIRSPGLGDTAMYLCATSRDTYPGETQYFGPGTRLLVL.

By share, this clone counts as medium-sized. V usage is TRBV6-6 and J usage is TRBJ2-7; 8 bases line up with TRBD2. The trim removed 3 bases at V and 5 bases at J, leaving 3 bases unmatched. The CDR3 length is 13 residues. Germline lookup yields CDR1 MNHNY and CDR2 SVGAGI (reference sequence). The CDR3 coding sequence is TGTGCCAGCAGTTATTCGCGGGGGGACGAGCAGTACTTC. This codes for CASSYSRGDEQYF.

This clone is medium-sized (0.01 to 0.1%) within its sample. CDR3 residues: CASSQGVGQPQHF. The CDR3 DNA follows: TGTGCCAGCAGCCAGGGTGTGGGTCAGCCCCAGCATTTT. This chain connects TRBV3-1 to TRBJ1-5; D remains unclear. This CDR3 is built from 13 residues. Between the trimmed V and J ends, which lost 3 bases and 6 bases, there was a span of 9 bases. Germline V gene lookup returns CDR1 LGHDT and CDR2 YNNKEL (reference sequence). Combining the CDR3 with reference TRBV3-1 and TRBJ1-5 gives the whole variable domain DTAVSQTPKYLVTQMGNDKSIKCEQNLGHDTMYWYKQDSKKFLKIMFSYNNKELIINETVPNRFSPKSPDKAHLNLHINSLELGDSAVYFCASSQGVGQPQHFGDGTRLSIL.

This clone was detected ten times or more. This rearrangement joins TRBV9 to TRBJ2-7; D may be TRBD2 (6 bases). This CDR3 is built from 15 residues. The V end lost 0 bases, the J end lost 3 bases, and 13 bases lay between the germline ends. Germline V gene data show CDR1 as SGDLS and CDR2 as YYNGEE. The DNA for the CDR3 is TGTGCCAGCAGCGTAGCCAATGGGAGGATCTACGAGCAGTACTTC. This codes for CASSVANGRIYEQYF.